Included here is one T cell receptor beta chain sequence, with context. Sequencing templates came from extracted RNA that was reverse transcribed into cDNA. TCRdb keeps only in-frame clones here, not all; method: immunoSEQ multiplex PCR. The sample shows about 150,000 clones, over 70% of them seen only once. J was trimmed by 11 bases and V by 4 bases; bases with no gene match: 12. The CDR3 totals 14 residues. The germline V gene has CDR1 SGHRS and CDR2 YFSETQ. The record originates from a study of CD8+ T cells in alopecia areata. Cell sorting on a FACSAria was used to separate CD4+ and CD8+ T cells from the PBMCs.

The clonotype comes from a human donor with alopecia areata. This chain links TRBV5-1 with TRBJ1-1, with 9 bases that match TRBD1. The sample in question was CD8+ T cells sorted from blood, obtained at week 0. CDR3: CASSPGQGLTWAFF. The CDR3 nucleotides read TGCGCCAGCAGCCCGGGACAGGGCCTGACGTGGGCTTTCTTT.